This T cell receptor beta chain was captured by sequencing in a study of human T cells and chemical hapten exposure. The wider study: How much TCR each sample yielded varied, mostly because pooled library volumes differed slightly.

Remarks on this clonotype: The antigen is undetermined.

CDR1 and CDR2 (germline): KGHSH, LQKENI. Trimming took off 4 bases at V and 2 bases at J, with 15 bases between the two ends. The CDR3 has 15 residues. The time point denotes: healthy volunteer bleed at 6 weeks. Total RNA came from unfractionated whole blood. Unique molecular identifiers were linked by the library to individual cDNA molecules. Per the study methods: Across samples, TCR counts had a median of about 100,000 and ranged from roughly 20,000 to 690,600. TCRdb re-analysed the RACE reads in MiXCR, keeping a single row per CDR3 protein. TCRdb assigned the V and J calls; the authors' analysis was not used. The table has approximately 84,000 distinct CDR3 sequences, approximately 8% seen once; the top ten hold about 1.4%. Study conclusions and caveats: Among TCRs, those above 1 in 1000 frequency were unaffected by DPC sensitization.

This receptor was obtained from a male donor in good health. Some clones in this sample may be carry-over from other donors' samples. This rearrangement joins TRBV18 to TRBJ2-7, with D possibly being TRBD1 or TRBD2 (5 bases each). The sequenced material came from whole blood. The CDR3 is CASSLLGTGTYEQYF. The CDR3 bases are TGTGCCAGCTCACTCTTAGGGACGGGAACCTACGAGCAGTACTTC. Combining the CDR3 with reference TRBV18 and TRBJ2-7 gives the whole variable domain NAGVMQNPRHLVRRRGQEARLRCSPMKGHSHVYWYRQLPEEGLKFMVYLQKENIIDESGMPKERFSAEFPKEGPSILRIQQVVRGDSAAYFCASSLLGTGTYEQYFGPGTRLTVT.